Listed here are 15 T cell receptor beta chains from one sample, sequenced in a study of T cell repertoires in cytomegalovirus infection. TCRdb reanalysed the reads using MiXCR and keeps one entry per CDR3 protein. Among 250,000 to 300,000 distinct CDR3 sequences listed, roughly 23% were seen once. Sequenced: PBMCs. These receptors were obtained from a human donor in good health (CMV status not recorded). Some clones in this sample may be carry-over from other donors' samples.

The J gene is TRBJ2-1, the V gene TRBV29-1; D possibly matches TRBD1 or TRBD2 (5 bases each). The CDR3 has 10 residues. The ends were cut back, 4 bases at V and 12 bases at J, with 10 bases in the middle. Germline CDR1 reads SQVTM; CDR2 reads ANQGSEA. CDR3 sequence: CSVGGDPQFF. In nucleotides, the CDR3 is TGCAGCGTTGGAGGGGACCCGCAGTTCTTC.

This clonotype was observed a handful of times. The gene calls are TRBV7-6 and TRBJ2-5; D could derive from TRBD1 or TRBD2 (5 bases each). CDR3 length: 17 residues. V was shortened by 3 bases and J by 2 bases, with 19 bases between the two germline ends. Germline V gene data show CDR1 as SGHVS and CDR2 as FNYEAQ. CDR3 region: CASSFGWAGTEQETQYF. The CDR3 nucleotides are TGTGCCAGCAGCTTTGGGTGGGCAGGGACCGAACAAGAGACCCAGTACTTC.

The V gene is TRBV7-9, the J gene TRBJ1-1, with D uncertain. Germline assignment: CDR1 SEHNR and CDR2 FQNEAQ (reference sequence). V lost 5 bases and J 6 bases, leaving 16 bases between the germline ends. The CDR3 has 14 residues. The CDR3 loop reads CASSPIASRAEAFF. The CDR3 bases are TGTGCCAGCAGCCCGATTGCCTCGAGGGCTGAAGCTTTCTTT. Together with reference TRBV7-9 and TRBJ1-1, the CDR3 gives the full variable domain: DTGVSQNPRHKITKRGQNVTFRCDPISEHNRLYWYRQTLGQGPEFLTYFQNEAQLEKSRLLSDRFSAERPKGSFSTLEIQRTEQGDSAMYLCASSPIASRAEAFFGQGTRLTVV.

CDR3 DNA sequence: TGTGCCAGTAGTATTGGCGGCAGCTTGAACACTGAAGCTTTCTTT. Its protein is CASSIGGSLNTEAFF. The gene calls are TRBV19 and TRBJ1-1, with unresolved D. This CDR3 spans 15 amino acids. In germline, CDR1 is LNHDA, CDR2 SQIVND (reference sequence). Trimming left V 3 bases short and J 0 bases short, with 11 bases between.

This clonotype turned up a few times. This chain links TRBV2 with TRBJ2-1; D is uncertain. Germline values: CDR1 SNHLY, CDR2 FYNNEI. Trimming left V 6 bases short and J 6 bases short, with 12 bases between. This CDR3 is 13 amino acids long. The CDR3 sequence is CASRGLVGNEQFF. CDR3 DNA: TGTGCCAGCAGGGGGTTAGTAGGCAATGAGCAGTTCTTC.

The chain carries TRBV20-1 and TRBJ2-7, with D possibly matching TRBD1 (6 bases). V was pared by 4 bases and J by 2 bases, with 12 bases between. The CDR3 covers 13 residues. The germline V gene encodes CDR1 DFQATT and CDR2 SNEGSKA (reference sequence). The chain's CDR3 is CSAIRGSTYEQYF. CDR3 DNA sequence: TGCAGTGCTATTAGGGGGTCCACCTACGAGCAGTACTTC.

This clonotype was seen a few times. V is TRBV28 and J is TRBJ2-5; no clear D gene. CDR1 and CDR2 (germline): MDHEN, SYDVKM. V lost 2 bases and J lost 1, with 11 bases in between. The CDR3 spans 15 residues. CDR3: CASSLLFKSQETQYF. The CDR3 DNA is TGTGCCAGCAGTTTACTATTTAAGAGCCAAGAGACCCAGTACTTC.

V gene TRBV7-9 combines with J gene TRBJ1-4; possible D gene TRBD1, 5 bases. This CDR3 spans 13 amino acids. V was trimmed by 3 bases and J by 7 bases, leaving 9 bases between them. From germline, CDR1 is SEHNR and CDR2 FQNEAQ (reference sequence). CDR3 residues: CASSFGQGEKLFF. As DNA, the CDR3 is TGTGCCAGCAGCTTCGGACAAGGTGAAAAACTGTTTTTT.

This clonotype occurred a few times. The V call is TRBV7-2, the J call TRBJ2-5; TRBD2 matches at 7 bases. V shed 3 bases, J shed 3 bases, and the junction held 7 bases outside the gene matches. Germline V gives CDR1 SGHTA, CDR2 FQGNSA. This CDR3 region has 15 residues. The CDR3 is CASSLGGNRKETQYF. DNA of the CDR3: TGTGCCAGCAGCTTGGGGGGGAACAGGAAAGAGACCCAGTACTTC.

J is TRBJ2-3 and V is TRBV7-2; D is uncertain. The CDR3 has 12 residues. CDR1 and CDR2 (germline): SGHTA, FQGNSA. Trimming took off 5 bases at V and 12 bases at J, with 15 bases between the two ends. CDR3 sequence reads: CASSQPLEAQYF. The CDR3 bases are TGTGCCAGCAGCCAACCGCTAGAGGCACAGTATTTT.

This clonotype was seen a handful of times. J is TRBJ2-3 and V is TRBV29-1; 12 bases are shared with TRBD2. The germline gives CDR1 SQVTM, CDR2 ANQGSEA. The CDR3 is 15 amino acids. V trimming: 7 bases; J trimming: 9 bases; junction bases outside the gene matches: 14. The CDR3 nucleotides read TGCAGCGCTAGCCCGGGACTAGCGGGCGTTAAAACGCAGTATTTT. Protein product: CSASPGLAGVKTQYF.

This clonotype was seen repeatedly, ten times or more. CDR3 in amino acids: CASSRTEQNIQYF. The CDR3 DNA sequence: TGTGCCAGCAGTCGGACAGAACAAAACATTCAGTACTTC. This chain uses TRBV7-6 with TRBJ2-4, with a tentative D call TRBD1 (6 bases). The CDR3 runs to 13 residues. Trimming pared 6 bases from V and 5 bases from J, leaving 11 bases between. Germline V CDR1 and CDR2: SGHVS, FNYEAQ.

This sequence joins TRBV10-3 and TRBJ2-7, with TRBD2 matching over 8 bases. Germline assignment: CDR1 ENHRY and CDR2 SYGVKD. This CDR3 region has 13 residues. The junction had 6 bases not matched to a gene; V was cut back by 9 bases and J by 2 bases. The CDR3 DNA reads TGTGCCATGTGCCGGGAGGGCACCTACGAGCAGTACTTC. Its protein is CAMCREGTYEQYF.

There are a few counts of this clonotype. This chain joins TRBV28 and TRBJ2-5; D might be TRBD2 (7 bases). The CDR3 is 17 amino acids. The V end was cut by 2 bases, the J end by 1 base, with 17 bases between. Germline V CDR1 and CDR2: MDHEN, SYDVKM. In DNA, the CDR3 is TGTGCCAGCAGTTTACCGCCAAGGGGGGGGGGCCAAGAGACCCAGTACTTC. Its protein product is CASSLPPRGGGQETQYF.

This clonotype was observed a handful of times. The CDR3 loop reads CASRVSGTGELFF. Here the CDR3 DNA reads TGTGCCAGCAGGGTTAGCGGAACCGGGGAGCTGTTTTTT. The genes are TRBV12-3 or TRBV12-4 and TRBJ2-2; D perhaps matches TRBD2 (6 bases). This CDR3 has 13 residues. Trimming stripped 6 bases from V and 5 bases from J, with 10 bases between.